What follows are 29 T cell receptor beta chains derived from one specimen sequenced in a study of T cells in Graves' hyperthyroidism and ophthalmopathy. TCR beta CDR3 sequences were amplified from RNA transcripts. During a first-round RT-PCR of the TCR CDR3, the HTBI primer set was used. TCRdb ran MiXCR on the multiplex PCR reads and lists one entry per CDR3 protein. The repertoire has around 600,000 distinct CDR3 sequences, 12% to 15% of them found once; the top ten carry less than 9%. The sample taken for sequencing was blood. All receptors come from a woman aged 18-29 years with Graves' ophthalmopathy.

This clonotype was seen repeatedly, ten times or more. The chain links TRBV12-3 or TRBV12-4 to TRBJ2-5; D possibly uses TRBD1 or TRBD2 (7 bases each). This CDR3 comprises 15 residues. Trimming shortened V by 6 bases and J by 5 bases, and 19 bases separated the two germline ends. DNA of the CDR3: TGTGCCAGCAGCCTAATGGGAGGGGGCGGTGAGACCCAGTACTTC. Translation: CASSLMGGGGETQYF.

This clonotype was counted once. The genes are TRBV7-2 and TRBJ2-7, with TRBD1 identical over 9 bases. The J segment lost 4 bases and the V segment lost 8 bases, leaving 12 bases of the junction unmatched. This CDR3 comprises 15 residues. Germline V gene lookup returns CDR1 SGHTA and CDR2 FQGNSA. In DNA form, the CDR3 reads TGTGCCAGCGCCCTTTCAGGACAGGGGATATACGAGCAGTACTTC. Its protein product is CASALSGQGIYEQYF.

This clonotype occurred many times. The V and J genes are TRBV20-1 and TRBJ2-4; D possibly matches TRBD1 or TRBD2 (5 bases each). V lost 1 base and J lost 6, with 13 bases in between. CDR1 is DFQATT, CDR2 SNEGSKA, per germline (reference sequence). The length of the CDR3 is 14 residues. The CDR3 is CSARGAGGGNIQYF. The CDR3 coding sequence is TGCAGTGCTAGAGGGGCGGGTGGGGGAAACATTCAGTACTTC.

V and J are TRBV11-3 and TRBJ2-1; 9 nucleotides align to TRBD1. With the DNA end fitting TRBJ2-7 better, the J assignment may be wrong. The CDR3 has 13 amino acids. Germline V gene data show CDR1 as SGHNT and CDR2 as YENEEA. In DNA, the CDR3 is TGTGCCAGCAGCCGAGGGACAGGGCGTGAGCAGTACTTC. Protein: CASSRGTGREQYF.

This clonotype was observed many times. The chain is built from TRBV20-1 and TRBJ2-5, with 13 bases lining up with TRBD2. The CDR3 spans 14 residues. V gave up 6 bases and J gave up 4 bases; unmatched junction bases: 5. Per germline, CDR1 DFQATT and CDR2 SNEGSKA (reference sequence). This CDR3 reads CSATGLAGVETQYF. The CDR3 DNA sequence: TGCAGTGCAACTGGACTAGCGGGAGTAGAGACCCAGTACTTC.

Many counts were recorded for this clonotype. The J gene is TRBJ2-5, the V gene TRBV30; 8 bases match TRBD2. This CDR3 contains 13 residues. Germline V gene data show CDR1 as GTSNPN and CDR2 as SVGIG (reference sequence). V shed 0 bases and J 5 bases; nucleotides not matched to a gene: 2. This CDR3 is CAWSVRGGETQYF. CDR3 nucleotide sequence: TGTGCCTGGAGTGTACGGGGGGGGGAGACCCAGTACTTC.

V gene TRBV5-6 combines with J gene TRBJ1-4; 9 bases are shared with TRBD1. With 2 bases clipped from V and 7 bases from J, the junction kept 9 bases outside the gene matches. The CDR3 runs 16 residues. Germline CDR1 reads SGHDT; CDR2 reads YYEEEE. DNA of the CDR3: TGTGCCAGCAGCTTAGACCCGGGACAGGGATTTGAAAAACTGTTTTTT. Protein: CASSLDPGQGFEKLFF.

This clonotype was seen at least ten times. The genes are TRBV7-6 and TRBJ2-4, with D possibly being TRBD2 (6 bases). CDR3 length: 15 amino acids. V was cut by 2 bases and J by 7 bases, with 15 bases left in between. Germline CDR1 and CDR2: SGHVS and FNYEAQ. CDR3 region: CASSLYGGSGNIQYF. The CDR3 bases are TGTGCCAGCAGCTTATACGGGGGATCCGGCAACATTCAGTACTTC.

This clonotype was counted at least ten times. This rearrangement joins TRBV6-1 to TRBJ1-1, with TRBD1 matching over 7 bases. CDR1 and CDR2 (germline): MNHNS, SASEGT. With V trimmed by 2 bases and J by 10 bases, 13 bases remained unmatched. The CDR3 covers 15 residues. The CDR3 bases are TGTGCCAGCAGTGAATCGGGAACTACAGGGGCGGGAGCTTTCTTT. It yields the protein CASSESGTTGAGAFF.

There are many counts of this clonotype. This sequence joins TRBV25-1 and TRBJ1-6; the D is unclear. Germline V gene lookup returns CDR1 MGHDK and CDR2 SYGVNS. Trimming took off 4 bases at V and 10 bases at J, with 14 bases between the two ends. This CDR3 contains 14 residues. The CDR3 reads CASSAILGFSPLHF. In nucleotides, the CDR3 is TGTGCCAGCAGTGCGATATTGGGATTCTCACCCCTCCACTTT.

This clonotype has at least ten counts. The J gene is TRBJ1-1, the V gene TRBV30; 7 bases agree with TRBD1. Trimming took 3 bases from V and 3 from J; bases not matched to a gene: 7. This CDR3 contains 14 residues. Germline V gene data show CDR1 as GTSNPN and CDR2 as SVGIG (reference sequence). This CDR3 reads CAWRIGGVYTEAFF. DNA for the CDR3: TGTGCCTGGAGGATAGGGGGCGTGTACACTGAAGCTTTCTTT.

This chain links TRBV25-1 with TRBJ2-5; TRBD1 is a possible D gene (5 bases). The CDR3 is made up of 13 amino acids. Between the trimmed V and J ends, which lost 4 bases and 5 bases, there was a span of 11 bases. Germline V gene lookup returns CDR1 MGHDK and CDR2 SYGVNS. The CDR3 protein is CASSVRVGETQYF. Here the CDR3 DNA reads TGTGCCAGCAGTGTCAGGGTTGGGGAGACCCAGTACTTC.

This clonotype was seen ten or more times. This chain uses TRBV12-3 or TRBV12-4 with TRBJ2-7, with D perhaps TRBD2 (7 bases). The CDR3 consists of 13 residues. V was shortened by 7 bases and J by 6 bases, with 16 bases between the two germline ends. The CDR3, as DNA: TGTGCCAGCACCCAGGGGAGGGTGGGCGAGCAGTACTTC. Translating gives CASTQGRVGEQYF.

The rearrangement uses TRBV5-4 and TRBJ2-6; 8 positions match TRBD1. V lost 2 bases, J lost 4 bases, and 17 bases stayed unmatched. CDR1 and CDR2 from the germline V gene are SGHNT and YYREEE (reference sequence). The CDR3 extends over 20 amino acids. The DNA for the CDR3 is TGTGCCAGCAGCTTCCCCCGGAGGACAGGGAAGAGTTTGGGGGCCAACGTCCTGACTTTC. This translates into CASSFPRRTGKSLGANVLTF. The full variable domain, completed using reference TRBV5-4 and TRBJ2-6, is ETGVTQSPTHLIKTRGQQVTLRCSSQSGHNTVSWYQQALGQGPQFIFQYYREEENGRGNFPPRFSGLQFPNYSSELNVNALELDDSALYLCASSFPRRTGKSLGANVLTFGAGSRLTVL.

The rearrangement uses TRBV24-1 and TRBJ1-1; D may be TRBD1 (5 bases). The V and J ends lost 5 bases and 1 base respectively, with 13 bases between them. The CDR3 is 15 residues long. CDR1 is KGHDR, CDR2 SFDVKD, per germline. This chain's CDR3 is CATSAPGRENTEAFF. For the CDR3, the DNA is TGTGCCACCAGTGCTCCGGGACGCGAGAACACTGAAGCTTTCTTT.

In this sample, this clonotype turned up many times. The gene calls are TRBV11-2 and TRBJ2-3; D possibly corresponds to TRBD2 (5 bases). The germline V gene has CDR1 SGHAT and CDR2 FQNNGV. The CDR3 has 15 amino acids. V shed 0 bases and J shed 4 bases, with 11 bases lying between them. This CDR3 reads CASSLDGVAADTQYF. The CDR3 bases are TGTGCCAGCAGCTTAGACGGGGTTGCAGCAGATACGCAGTATTTT.

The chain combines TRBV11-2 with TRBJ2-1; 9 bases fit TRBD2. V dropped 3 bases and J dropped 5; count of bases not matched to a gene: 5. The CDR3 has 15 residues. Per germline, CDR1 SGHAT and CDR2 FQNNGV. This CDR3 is CASSFGLAGNNEQFF. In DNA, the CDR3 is TGTGCCAGCAGCTTCGGTCTAGCGGGGAACAATGAGCAGTTCTTC.

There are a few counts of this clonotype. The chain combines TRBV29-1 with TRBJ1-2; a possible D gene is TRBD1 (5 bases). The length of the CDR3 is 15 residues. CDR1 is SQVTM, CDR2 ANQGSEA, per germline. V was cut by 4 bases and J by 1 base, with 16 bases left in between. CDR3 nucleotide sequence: TGCAGCGTTGCTTTCGAGGGGTTTTATAACTATGGCTACACCTTC. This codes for CSVAFEGFYNYGYTF.

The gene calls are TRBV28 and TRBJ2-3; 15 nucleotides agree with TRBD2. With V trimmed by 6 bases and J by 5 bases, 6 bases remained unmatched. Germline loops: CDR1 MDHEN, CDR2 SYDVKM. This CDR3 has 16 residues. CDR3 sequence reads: CASRGLAGGPEDTQYF. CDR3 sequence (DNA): TGTGCCAGCAGGGGACTAGCGGGAGGACCCGAAGATACGCAGTATTTT.

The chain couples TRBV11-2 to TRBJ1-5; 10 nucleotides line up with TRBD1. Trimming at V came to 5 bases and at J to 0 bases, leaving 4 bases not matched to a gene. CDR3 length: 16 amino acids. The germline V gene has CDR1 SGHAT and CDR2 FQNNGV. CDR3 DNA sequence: TGTGCCAGCAGCCAGGGACAGGGGAATAGCAATCAGCCCCAGCATTTT. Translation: CASSQGQGNSNQPQHF.

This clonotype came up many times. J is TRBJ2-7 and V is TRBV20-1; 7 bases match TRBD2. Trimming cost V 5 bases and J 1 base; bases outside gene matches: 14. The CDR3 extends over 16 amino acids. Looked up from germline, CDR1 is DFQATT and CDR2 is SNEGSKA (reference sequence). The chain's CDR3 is CSADGSLAELSYEQYF. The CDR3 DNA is TGCAGTGCTGACGGTTCCCTAGCGGAGTTATCCTACGAGCAGTACTTC.

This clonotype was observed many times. In DNA form, the CDR3 reads TGTGCCAGCAGCCCAAGACTAGCGGGAGCCCCGGTCACACAAGAGACCCAGTACTTC. It codes for CASSPRLAGAPVTQETQYF. The V gene is TRBV7-6, the J gene TRBJ2-5, with 12 bases aligning to TRBD2. The CDR3 length is 19 residues. Germline lookup yields CDR1 SGHVS and CDR2 FNYEAQ. J was trimmed by 2 bases and V by 5 bases; bases with no gene match: 15.

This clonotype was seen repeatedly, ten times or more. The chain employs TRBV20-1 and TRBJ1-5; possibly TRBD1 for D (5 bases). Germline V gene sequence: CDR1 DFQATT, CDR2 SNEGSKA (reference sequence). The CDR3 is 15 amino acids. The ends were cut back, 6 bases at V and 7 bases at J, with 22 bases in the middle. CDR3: CSAAQGFDLRQPQHF. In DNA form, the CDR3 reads TGCAGTGCCGCGCAGGGTTTCGACTTACGGCAGCCCCAGCATTTT.

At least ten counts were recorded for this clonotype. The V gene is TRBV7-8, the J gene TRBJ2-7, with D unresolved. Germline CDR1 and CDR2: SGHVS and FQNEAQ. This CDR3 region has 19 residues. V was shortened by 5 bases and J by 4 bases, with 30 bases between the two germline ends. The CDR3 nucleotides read TGTGCCAGCAGCCCTGAGTCCCCCACAGAGAACCCCTGGAGATACGAGCAGTACTTC. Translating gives CASSPESPTENPWRYEQYF.

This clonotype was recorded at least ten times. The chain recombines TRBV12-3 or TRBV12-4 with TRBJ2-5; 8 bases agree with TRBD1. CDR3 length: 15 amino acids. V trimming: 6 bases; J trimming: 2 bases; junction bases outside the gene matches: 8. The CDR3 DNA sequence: TGTGCCAGCAGCCCGATGGACAGGGTTCAAGAGACCCAGTACTTC. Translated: CASSPMDRVQETQYF.

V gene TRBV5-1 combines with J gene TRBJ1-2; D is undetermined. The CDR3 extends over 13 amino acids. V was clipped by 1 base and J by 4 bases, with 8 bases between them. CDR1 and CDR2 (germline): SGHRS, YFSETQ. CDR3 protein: CASSLTTSYGYTF. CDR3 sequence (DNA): TGCGCCAGCAGCTTGACTACTTCCTATGGCTACACCTTC.

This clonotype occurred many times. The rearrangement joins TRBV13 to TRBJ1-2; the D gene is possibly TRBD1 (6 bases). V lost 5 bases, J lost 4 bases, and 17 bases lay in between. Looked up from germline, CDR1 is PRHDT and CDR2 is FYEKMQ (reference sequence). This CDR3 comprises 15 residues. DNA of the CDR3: TGTGCCAGCAGCCTTAGGGGGGACGGCCTCTATGGCTACACCTTC. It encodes CASSLRGDGLYGYTF.

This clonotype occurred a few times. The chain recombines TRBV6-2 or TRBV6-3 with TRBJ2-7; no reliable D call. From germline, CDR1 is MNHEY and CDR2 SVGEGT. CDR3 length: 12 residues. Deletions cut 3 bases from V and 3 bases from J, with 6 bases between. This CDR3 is CASSYGLYEQYF. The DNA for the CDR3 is TGTGCCAGCAGTTATGGCCTCTACGAGCAGTACTTC.

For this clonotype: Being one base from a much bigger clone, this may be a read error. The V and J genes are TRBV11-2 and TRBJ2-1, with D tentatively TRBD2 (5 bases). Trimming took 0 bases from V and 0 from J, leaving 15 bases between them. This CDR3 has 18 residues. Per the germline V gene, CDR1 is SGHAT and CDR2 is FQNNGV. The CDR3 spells CASSLETDGADSYNEQFF. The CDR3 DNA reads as TGTGCCAGCAGCTTAGAAACAGATGGAGCGGACTCCTACAATGAGCAGTTCTTC.